This T cell receptor (beta chain) was profiled in a study of T cell changes during pregnancy in multiple sclerosis. Generated by immunoSEQ multiplex PCR, the TCRdb table keeps only in-frame clones and is missing some. Of about 30,000 clones in the sample, 93% were seen once. The TCR sequence derives from a female donor with multiple sclerosis, enrolled in a pregnancy study. Specimen: CD4+ T cells from peripheral blood mononuclear cells, collected after pregnancy.

The CDR3 coding sequence is TGCGCCAGCAGCGCCGGGACAATGGGAGAGACCCAGTACTTC. It translates to CASSAGTMGETQYF. The chain employs TRBV5-1 and TRBJ2-5; D perhaps matches TRBD1 (6 bases). The CDR3 has 14 residues. V lost 4 bases and J 4 bases, leaving 14 bases between the germline ends. Per germline, CDR1 SGHRS and CDR2 YFSETQ.